What follows is one TCR beta chain and its context. Its antigen is currently unknown. Both 60 Vbeta primers and 13 Jbeta primers went into the PCR. Clones were read by immunoSEQ multiplex PCR, and TCRdb kept only the in-frame ones, dropping some. This table lists approximately 170,000 clones. CDR3 length: 16 residues. Per germline, CDR1 MGHRA and CDR2 YSYEKL. The ends were cut back, 4 bases at V and 2 bases at J, with 14 bases in the middle. This entry belongs to a study of cytomegalovirus exposure and HLA in healthy donors. Study results and limitations: Researchers catalogued under 200 TCR beta chains as cytomegalovirus-associated.

This cohort consisted of healthy bone marrow donors. This sequence originates from a woman between 18 and 29 years old in good health and CMV-seropositive. Sequences were obtained from PBMCs. This sequence joins TRBV4-1 and TRBJ2-2; no clear D gene. Here the CDR3 reads CASSRVGTANTGELFF. The DNA of the CDR3 is TGCGCCAGCAGCCGAGTAGGAACAGCCAACACCGGGGAGCTGTTTTTT.